Below are 18 T cell receptor beta chains sequenced from a single sample in a study of T cells expressing NK-cell markers. TCRdb reprocessed the 5' RACE reads and reports one entry per CDR3 protein, with no DNA. The table lists around 100,000 distinct CDR3 sequences. The specimen sequenced was blood T cells: a sorted CD56 or NKG2C T cell subset, CD4+ or CD8+ T cells, or bulk PBMC T cells (not recorded which). These TCRs come from a woman between 18 and 69 years old in good health.

J is TRBJ1-5 and V is TRBV4-1. CDR1 and CDR2 (germline): MGHRA, YSYEKL. This CDR3 has 12 amino acids. CDR3 loop: CASSQGDQPQHF.

The chain is built from TRBV19 and TRBJ1-2. Germline V gene data show CDR1 as LNHDA and CDR2 as SQIVND (reference sequence). This CDR3 region has 17 residues. CDR3 in amino acids: CASSIGHSSVENYGYTF.

The rearrangement uses TRBV9 and TRBJ1-6. The CDR3 has 14 amino acids. Germline CDR1 is SGDLS and CDR2 is YYNGEE. The CDR3 here is CASSGIGSGSPLHF.

The chain has TRBV20-1 and TRBJ2-1. CDR1 and CDR2 from the germline V gene are DFQATT and SNEGSKA (reference sequence). The CDR3 contains 14 residues. CDR3 sequence reads: CSVVEPDNYNEQFF.

The chain is built from TRBV5-1 and TRBJ1-1. This CDR3 spans 15 amino acids. Germline CDR1 is SGHRS and CDR2 is YFSETQ. The CDR3: CASSSVRGGDTEAFF. Drawing the rest from reference TRBV5-1 and TRBJ1-1, the complete variable domain is KAGVTQTPRYLIKTRGQQVTLSCSPISGHRSVSWYQQTPGQGLQFLFEYFSETQRNKGNFPGRFSGRQFSNSRSEMNVSTLELGDSALYLCASSSVRGGDTEAFFGQGTRLTVV.

J is TRBJ2-7 and V is TRBV6-1; TCRdb's D call of TRBD1 is untestable without DNA. Germline CDR1 and CDR2: MNHNS and SASEGT. This CDR3 has 14 amino acids. CDR3 protein: CASSEQAGNYEQYF.

V gene TRBV2 combines with J gene TRBJ2-5. The CDR3 is made up of 12 amino acids. Per the germline V gene, CDR1 is SNHLY and CDR2 is FYNNEI. The CDR3 loop reads CASQTLVETQYF.

The CDR3 protein is CASTQHGGEETQYF. V gene TRBV7-6 combines with J gene TRBJ2-5; with no DNA, the TCRdb D assignment of TRBD1 cannot be verified. Germline assignment: CDR1 SGHVS and CDR2 FNYEAQ. The CDR3 has 14 residues.

The chain joins TRBV7-2 to TRBJ2-3; TCRdb's D gene call, TRBD1, goes unchecked for lack of DNA. CDR1 is SGHTA and CDR2 is FQGNSA in the germline V gene. The CDR3 length is 17 residues. The CDR3 here is CASSKDLRGNGKDTQYF.

This CDR3 is CASSQDLGGYEQFF. J is TRBJ2-1 and V is TRBV4-2. The CDR3 has 14 amino acids. Germline V gene sequence: CDR1 LGHNA, CDR2 YNFKEQ.

V and J are TRBV27 and TRBJ1-5; TCRdb reports TRBD1, a call that lacks DNA to check it against. The CDR3 has 14 residues. The germline V gene encodes CDR1 MNHEY and CDR2 SMNVEV (reference sequence). The CDR3 region is CASSGGTGALTQHF.

The gene calls are TRBV28 and TRBJ2-5; TCRdb names TRBD1, which stays unverified in the absence of DNA. The germline CDR1 and CDR2 sequences are MDHEN and SYDVKM. The CDR3 extends over 13 amino acids. The CDR3 spells CASSLLGVETQYF.

This chain links TRBV6-1 with TRBJ2-7; TCRdb designates TRBD2, a call that cannot be tested without DNA. This CDR3 region has 14 residues. The germline V gene has CDR1 MNHNS and CDR2 SASEGT. The CDR3 is CASSWTSGTLLLYF.

This chain links TRBV6-5 with TRBJ1-1; TCRdb's D call of TRBD1 is untestable without DNA. Germline values: CDR1 MNHEY, CDR2 SVGAGI. The CDR3 is 15 amino acids. The CDR3 is CASSYLTGGYTEAFF.

V is TRBV4-3 and J is TRBJ2-3; as DNA is missing, the TRBD1 call by TCRdb cannot be tested. The germline CDR1 and CDR2 sequences are LGHNA and YSLEER. The CDR3 has 17 residues. CDR3: CASSQDSVNRATDTQYF.

The J gene is TRBJ2-3, the V gene TRBV7-3; TCRdb's D call of TRBD2 is untestable without DNA. This CDR3 spans 14 amino acids. Germline V lookup: CDR1 SGHTA, CDR2 FQGTGA. The CDR3 spells CASSYGGPTDTQYF.

The J gene is TRBJ2-3, the V gene TRBV28; TCRdb indicates TRBD2, and absent DNA this call remains unverified. This CDR3 is 14 amino acids long. CDR1 is MDHEN and CDR2 is SYDVKM in the germline V gene. The CDR3 here is CASSFPLGGGTQYF. The full variable domain, completed using reference TRBV28 and TRBJ2-3, is DVKVTQSSRYLVKRTGEKVFLECVQDMDHENMFWYRQDPGLGLRLIYFSYDVKMKEKGDIPEGYSVSREKKERFSLILESASTNQTSMYLCASSFPLGGGTQYFGPGTRLTVL.

V is TRBV6-5 and J is TRBJ1-1; checking the TCRdb D call of TRBD1 is not possible without DNA. This CDR3 contains 15 residues. Germline CDR1 reads MNHEY; CDR2 reads SVGAGI. The CDR3 spells CASSYGPRPNTEAFF.